A single sample is the source of the 2 T cell receptor beta chains below, sequenced in a study of T cells expressing NK-cell markers. TCRdb re-called the 5' RACE reads and shows each CDR3 protein once, DNA omitted. This listing includes 550,000 to 600,000 distinct CDR3 sequences. Source material: blood T cells: a sorted CD56 or NKG2C T cell subset, CD4+ or CD8+ T cells, or bulk PBMC T cells (not recorded which). These receptor sequences come from a man aged 18-30 years in good health.

V usage is TRBV10-3 and J usage is TRBJ2-1; TCRdb gives TRBD2 as the D gene, but with no DNA this cannot be confirmed. This CDR3 is built from 16 residues. Germline V gene sequence: CDR1 ENHRY, CDR2 SYGVKD. The CDR3 is CAIRGTSGRASNEQFF.

This sequence joins TRBV29-1 and TRBJ2-6; TCRdb lists TRBD2, though no DNA is available to test this call. The CDR3 contains 16 residues. Germline assignment: CDR1 SQVTM and CDR2 ANQGSEA. CDR3 amino acids: CSVVGLADSGANVLTF.